The rows below give T cell receptor beta chains drawn from one sample of a study of blood T cell repertoires in COVID-19. Profiled with immunoSEQ multiplex PCR; TCRdb holds only in-frame clones, not every one. Found here are hundreds of thousands of clones, nearly 90% of them singletons; the top ten hold around 1.9%. The sample taken for sequencing was peripheral blood. Every receptor here comes from a woman in her 30s with COVID-19, enrolled during active disease. The CDR3 runs from the conserved cysteine through the conserved F or W. The D gene is left open where the match is weak. For some rows the clone size is stated as once, few or many, or as a class when expanded; others skip it.

D: TRBD1; V: TRBV19; size: -; J: TRBJ1-1; CDR3: CASSIMTGDTEAFF; DNA: TGTGCCAGTAGTATAATGACAGGGGACACTGAAGCTTTCTTT
D: TRBD1; V: TRBV7-2; size: few; J: TRBJ2-1; CDR3: CASSFSGGQGARNEQFF; DNA: TGTGCCAGCAGCTTCTCCGGGGGACAGGGGGCGAGGAATGAGCAGTTCTTC
D: -; V: TRBV2; size: -; J: TRBJ1-5; CDR3: CASSGEVHNQPQHF; DNA: TGTGCCAGCAGTGGCGAGGTTCACAATCAGCCCCAGCATTTT
D: TRBD1; V: TRBV6-5; size: once; J: TRBJ1-2; CDR3: CASSSPRQGGGYGYTF; DNA: TGTGCCAGCAGTTCCCCCCGACAGGGTGGAGGCTATGGCTACACCTTC
D: TRBD1; V: TRBV6-5; size: -; J: TRBJ2-5; CDR3: CASNPDRALQETQYF; DNA: TGTGCCAGCAACCCGGACAGGGCACTTCAAGAGACCCAGTACTTC
D: -; V: TRBV2; size: -; J: TRBJ1-4; CDR3: CASSEDRDEKLFF; DNA: TGTGCCAGCAGTGAGGACAGAGATGAAAAACTGTTTTTT
D: -; V: TRBV19; size: -; J: TRBJ1-5; CDR3: CASSTGGLRVDSNQPQHF; DNA: TGTGCCAGTAGTACGGGGGGGTTAAGGGTCGATAGCAATCAGCCCCAGCATTTT
D: TRBD1; V: TRBV11-2; size: once; J: TRBJ2-1; CDR3: CASSNHRGPYNEQFF; DNA: TGTGCCAGCAGCAACCACAGGGGACCCTACAATGAGCAGTTCTTC
D: -; V: TRBV21-1; size: -; J: TRBJ1-2; CDR3: CASSKGPLRGGVCYGYTF; DNA: TGTGCCAGCAGCAAAGGGCCTCTCCGCGGAGGGGTCTGCTATGGCTACACCTTC
D: -; V: TRBV4-1; size: -; J: TRBJ1-5; CDR3: CASSQEGTEGSNQPQHF; DNA: TGCGCCAGCAGCCAAGAGGGTACGGAGGGGAGCAATCAGCCCCAGCATTTT
D: -; V: TRBV29-1; size: -; J: TRBJ2-7; CDR3: CSVETGSTYEQYF; DNA: TGCAGCGTCGAGACAGGTTCTACCTACGAGCAGTACTTC
D: TRBD1; V: TRBV7-6; size: -; J: TRBJ1-1; CDR3: CASSKLQGAVNTEAFF; DNA: TGTGCCAGCAGCAAACTACAGGGGGCGGTGAACACTGAAGCTTTCTTT
D: TRBD1; V: TRBV15; size: -; J: TRBJ1-3; CDR3: CATSRIGTDPGNTIYF; DNA: TGTGCCACCAGCCGCATTGGGACAGACCCTGGAAACACCATATATTTT
D: -; V: TRBV18; size: -; J: TRBJ1-1; CDR3: CASSPAVNTEAFF; DNA: TGTGCCAGCTCACCCGCAGTAAACACTGAAGCTTTCTTT
D: TRBD1; V: TRBV19; size: -; J: TRBJ2-5; CDR3: CASGVGTDQETQYF; DNA: TGTGCCAGCGGTGTTGGGACAGACCAAGAGACCCAGTACTTC
D: TRBD1; V: TRBV14; size: -; J: TRBJ1-3; CDR3: CASSSMTGESGNTIYF; DNA: TGTGCCAGCAGCTCTATGACAGGGGAGTCTGGAAACACCATATATTTT
D: -; V: TRBV5-8; size: -; J: TRBJ1-2; CDR3: CASSLSVNYGYTF; DNA: TGTGCCAGCAGCTTGTCAGTTAACTATGGCTACACCTTC
D: -; V: TRBV9; size: -; J: TRBJ2-3; CDR3: CASSGTGADTQYF; DNA: TGTGCCAGCAGCGGGACGGGGGCAGATACGCAGTATTTT
D: -; V: TRBV12-3/TRBV12-4; size: -; J: TRBJ1-5; CDR3: CASSLREQQPQHF; DNA: TGTGCCAGCAGTTTAAGGGAGCAGCAGCCCCAGCATTTT
D: -; V: TRBV19; size: -; J: TRBJ2-6; CDR3: CASTTSGANVLTF; DNA: TGTGCCAGTACTACCTCTGGGGCCAACGTCCTGACTTTC
D: -; V: TRBV6-5; size: -; J: TRBJ1-5; CDR3: CASSYSARVGQPQHF; DNA: TGTGCCAGCAGTTACTCGGCCAGGGTGGGGCAGCCCCAGCATTTT
D: TRBD2; V: TRBV13; size: -; J: TRBJ2-1; CDR3: CASSLGTSGGNEQFF; DNA: TGTGCCAGCAGCCTCGGGACTAGCGGGGGGAATGAGCAGTTCTTC
D: -; V: TRBV11-1; size: -; J: TRBJ1-3; CDR3: CASSVGGNSGNTIYF; DNA: TGTGCCAGCAGCGTTGGAGGGAACTCTGGAAACACCATATATTTT
D: TRBD2; V: TRBV6-5; size: -; J: TRBJ2-5; CDR3: CASSRLAGYQETQYF; DNA: TGTGCCAGCAGCAGACTAGCGGGGTACCAAGAGACCCAGTACTTC
D: TRBD1; V: TRBV27; size: few; J: TRBJ2-7; CDR3: CASSFHPGQGRYEQYF; DNA: TGTGCCAGCAGTTTCCACCCGGGACAGGGGCGCTACGAGCAGTACTTC
D: TRBD1; V: TRBV3-1/TRBV3-2; size: -; J: TRBJ1-6; CDR3: CASSQGTGGYSPLHF; DNA: TGTGCCAGCAGCCAAGGGACAGGGGGCTATTCACCCCTCCACTTT
D: -; V: TRBV5-4; size: -; J: TRBJ1-4; CDR3: CASSLDSDEKLFF; DNA: TGTGCCAGCAGCTTGGATAGCGATGAAAAACTGTTTTTT
D: TRBD1; V: TRBV30; size: -; J: TRBJ1-1; CDR3: CAWSWGQGLNTEAFF; DNA: TGTGCCTGGTCCTGGGGACAGGGCCTTAACACTGAAGCTTTCTTT
D: -; V: TRBV2; size: -; J: TRBJ1-1; CDR3: CASKKEMNTEAFF; DNA: TGTGCCAGCAAAAAGGAGATGAACACTGAAGCTTTCTTT
D: TRBD2; V: TRBV7-6; size: -; J: TRBJ2-3; CDR3: CASSRPRGGGADTQYF; DNA: TGTGCCAGCAGCCGGCCCCGTGGCGGGGGGGCAGATACGCAGTATTTT
D: -; V: TRBV4-1; size: -; J: TRBJ2-1; CDR3: CASSVKGGTYNEQFF; DNA: TGCGCCAGCAGCGTAAAGGGGGGGACCTACAATGAGCAGTTCTTC
D: TRBD2; V: TRBV6-5; size: -; J: TRBJ2-3; CDR3: CASSNVAGTDTQYF; DNA: TGTGCCAGCAGTAACGTAGCGGGGACGGATACGCAGTATTTT
D: TRBD2; V: TRBV6-5; size: once; J: TRBJ2-1; CDR3: CASSYSAAGGVNEQFF; DNA: TGTGCCAGCAGTTACTCGGCGGCGGGGGGGGTCAATGAGCAGTTCTTC
D: TRBD1; V: TRBV19; size: -; J: TRBJ1-6; CDR3: CASSIVGQGSPLHF; DNA: TGTGCCAGTAGTATCGTAGGACAGGGTTCACCCCTCCACTTT
D: TRBD1; V: TRBV7-9; size: -; J: TRBJ1-1; CDR3: CASSRLPGTGGTEAFF; DNA: TGTGCCAGCAGCCGGCTTCCCGGGACAGGGGGGACTGAAGCTTTCTTT
D: -; V: TRBV5-6; size: -; J: TRBJ1-4; CDR3: CASSSTDNVDEKLFF; DNA: TGTGCCAGCAGCTCAACCGACAATGTGGATGAAAAACTGTTTTTT